This entry lists 22 T cell receptor beta chains sequenced from one sample in a study of cytomegalovirus exposure and HLA in healthy donors. 60 Vbeta and 13 Jbeta primers were used in PCR. Sequencing was performed with immunoSEQ multiplex PCR; in TCRdb, only in-frame clones are kept and a portion is missing. The sample includes 150,000 to 160,000 clones, more than 60% seen only once; the top ten take approximately 4%. Sequenced sample: PBMCs. The receptors stem from a middle-aged woman in good health and CMV-seronegative.

This chain links TRBV4-1 with TRBJ2-5; 8 bases are a match to TRBD1. The CDR3 sequence is 14 residues long. Germline CDR1 MGHRA, CDR2 YSYEKL. Losses at the gene ends were 4 bases for V and 5 bases for J; bases not matched to a gene: 6. The CDR3 region has the DNA TGCGCCAGCAGCCCTCAGACAGGGGAGGAGACCCAGTACTTC. Its translation: CASSPQTGEETQYF.

The chain couples TRBV6-5 to TRBJ1-1, with 8 nucleotides matching TRBD1. CDR3 length: 15 amino acids. The V segment lost 7 bases and the J segment 4 bases; nucleotides outside the gene matches: 11. CDR1 MNHEY and CDR2 SVGAGI come from the germline V gene. The CDR3 DNA is TGTGCCAGCACCCTGTGGCAGGGGGCGATCACTGAAGCTTTCTTT. Protein: CASTLWQGAITEAFF.

J is TRBJ2-7 and V is TRBV5-1; 8 bases agree with TRBD2. The germline V gene encodes CDR1 SGHRS and CDR2 YFSETQ. Unmatched junction bases numbered 10, after V lost 5 bases and J lost 3 bases. CDR3 length: 15 residues. DNA for the CDR3: TGCGCCAGCAGGGATTCGGGACTAGTCAACTACGAGCAGTACTTC. Translated: CASRDSGLVNYEQYF.

Notes on this clone: The conserved final phenylalanine or tryptophan is absent from the CDR3, which likely points to a read error. The chain couples TRBV6-1 to TRBJ1-6; tentatively, D is TRBD1 (6 bases). V was clipped by 0 bases and J by 5 bases, with 8 bases between them. Germline V gene lookup returns CDR1 MNHNS and CDR2 SASEGT. The CDR3 covers 15 residues. The CDR3 loop is CASSEAKGDNSPLHV. CDR3 in DNA: TGTGCCAGCAGTGAAGCGAAGGGGGATAATTCACCCCTCCACGTT.

The chain recombines TRBV27 with TRBJ2-1; TRBD1 might be the D (6 bases). Deletions cut 5 bases from V and 3 bases from J, with 14 bases between. The CDR3 consists of 15 residues. Germline CDR1 reads MNHEY; CDR2 reads SMNVEV (reference sequence). The CDR3 nucleotides are TGTGCCAGCAGTCAGGGGACGGAGAGCTACAATGAGCAGTTCTTC. Its translation is CASSQGTESYNEQFF.

This sequence joins TRBV6-6 and TRBJ2-7; a weak D match, TRBD2 (6 bases). The germline V gene has CDR1 MNHNY and CDR2 SVGAGI (reference sequence). The CDR3 is made up of 11 amino acids. Trimming took 2 bases from V and 7 from J, leaving 6 bases between them. CDR3 sequence: CASSYGGEQYF. For the CDR3, the DNA is TGTGCCAGCAGTTACGGGGGGGAGCAGTACTTC.

The chain joins TRBV5-4 to TRBJ2-2, with a weak D call TRBD2 (6 bases). This CDR3 contains 14 residues. V lost 4 bases and J 0 bases, leaving 7 bases between the germline ends. Germline-derived CDR1 and CDR2 are SGHNT and YYREEE (reference sequence). The CDR3, as DNA: TGTGCCAGCAGCGGGGGGACGAACACCGGGGAGCTGTTTTTT. This gives the protein CASSGGTNTGELFF.

The gene calls are TRBV30 and TRBJ1-5; TRBD1 matches 8 bases. Germline V gives CDR1 GTSNPN, CDR2 SVGIG (reference sequence). V shed 1 base and J 2 bases; nucleotides not matched to a gene: 13. The CDR3 runs 18 residues. CDR3 DNA sequence: TGTGCCTGGAGTGACCGTCGGACAGGGAATTGGGGCAATCAGCCCCAGCATTTT. Protein product: CAWSDRRTGNWGNQPQHF.

The chain has TRBV11-3 and TRBJ1-2; the match to TRBD1 covers 7 bases. The CDR3 is 14 residues long. Unmatched junction bases numbered 8, after V lost 5 bases and J lost 5 bases. Germline V gives CDR1 SGHNT, CDR2 YENEEA. CDR3 region: CASSEAGRGYGYTF. In DNA form, the CDR3 reads TGTGCCAGCAGCGAGGCGGGCAGGGGGTATGGCTACACCTTC.

The V call is TRBV18, the J call TRBJ2-5; TRBD1 matches at 8 bases. The V gene's germline CDR1 is KGHSH and CDR2 LQKENI. CDR3 size: 15 residues. V gave up 3 bases and J gave up 1 base; unmatched junction bases: 4. CDR3 amino acids: CASSPSGGAQETQYF. The DNA of the CDR3 is TGTGCCAGCTCACCGTCAGGGGGCGCCCAAGAGACCCAGTACTTC.

The chain recombines TRBV6-1 with TRBJ2-5; weak D call: TRBD1 (5 bases). The CDR3 spans 14 residues. Germline V lookup: CDR1 MNHNS, CDR2 SASEGT. V lost 6 bases and J 4 bases, leaving 15 bases between the germline ends. As DNA, the CDR3 is TGTGCCAGCAGGCTCTCAGGGTCGGTAGAGACCCAGTACTTC. Amino acid sequence: CASRLSGSVETQYF.

The V gene is TRBV5-1, the J gene TRBJ1-1; possible D gene TRBD1, 5 bases. Trimming removed 1 base at V and 4 bases at J, with 8 bases between. Germline CDR1 reads SGHRS; CDR2 reads YFSETQ. The CDR3 covers 13 residues. CDR3 sequence (DNA): TGCGCCAGCAGCTTGACAGGTGTCACTGAAGCTTTCTTT. It yields the protein CASSLTGVTEAFF.

The V gene is TRBV6-4, the J gene TRBJ1-6; TRBD1 agrees at 7 bases. The CDR3 loop spans 16 amino acids. Losses at the gene ends were 6 bases for V and 7 bases for J; bases not matched to a gene: 12. CDR1 is MRHNA, CDR2 SNTAGT, per germline. The CDR3 here is CASRANSGTANSPLHF. The CDR3 nucleotides are TGTGCCAGCAGAGCCAATTCCGGGACAGCCAATTCACCCCTCCACTTT.

This chain links TRBV28 with TRBJ1-4; D perhaps matches TRBD1 (5 bases). Trimming left V 2 bases short and J 5 bases short, with 9 bases between. Germline V lookup: CDR1 MDHEN, CDR2 SYDVKM. The CDR3 is 14 residues long. The chain's CDR3 is CASSLRGGNEKLFF. Here the CDR3 DNA reads TGTGCCAGCAGTTTACGGGGGGGGAATGAAAAACTGTTTTTT. Together with reference TRBV28 and TRBJ1-4, the CDR3 gives the full variable domain: DVKVTQSSRYLVKRTGEKVFLECVQDMDHENMFWYRQDPGLGLRLIYFSYDVKMKEKGDIPEGYSVSREKKERFSLILESASTNQTSMYLCASSLRGGNEKLFFGSGTQLSVL.

This rearrangement joins TRBV19 to TRBJ1-5; D gene ambiguous. Germline loops: CDR1 LNHDA, CDR2 SQIVND (reference sequence). Trimming shortened V by 3 bases and J by 4 bases, and 4 bases separated the two germline ends. The CDR3 length is 12 residues. The CDR3 nucleotides are TGTGCCAGTAGTATCACAAATCAGCCCCAGCATTTT. Protein product: CASSITNQPQHF.

The rearrangement uses TRBV6-7 and TRBJ1-1, with a weak D call TRBD1 (6 bases). TRBV6-7 is classed as an ORF, of uncertain function. V lost 6 bases and J 1 base, leaving 12 bases between the germline ends. The CDR3 is 14 residues long. The CDR3 region is CASRRGAGNTEAFF. The CDR3 DNA reads as TGTGCCAGCAGGCGGGGGGCGGGGAACACTGAAGCTTTCTTT.

This clone has only a few counts. The chain has TRBV6-1 and TRBJ1-5, with 7 bases lining up with TRBD1. The V segment lost 2 bases and the J segment 3 bases; nucleotides outside the gene matches: 4. Germline CDR1 reads MNHNS; CDR2 reads SASEGT. This CDR3 contains 15 residues. The CDR3 protein is CASSETGVVNQPQHF. CDR3 coding DNA: TGTGCCAGCAGTGAAACAGGGGTGGTCAATCAGCCCCAGCATTTT.

The rearrangement joins TRBV7-6 to TRBJ1-6; D may be TRBD1 (5 bases). Per the germline V gene, CDR1 is SGHVS and CDR2 is FNYEAQ. V shed 0 bases and J shed 8 bases, with 20 bases lying between them. This CDR3 spans 18 amino acids. CDR3 DNA: TGTGCCAGCAGCTTAGCGCCCCCGGCCGGGGCGGGGGATTCACCCCTCCACTTT. Translated: CASSLAPPAGAGDSPLHF.

The chain combines TRBV9 with TRBJ2-7, with a weak D call TRBD1 (6 bases). The CDR3 loop spans 15 amino acids. V lost 2 bases, J lost 2 bases, and 14 bases lay in between. CDR1 and CDR2 (germline): SGDLS, YYNGEE. The CDR3 spells CASSVRAGVPYEQYF. The CDR3 coding sequence is TGTGCCAGCAGCGTGCGGGCAGGGGTACCCTACGAGCAGTACTTC. Full variable domain (missing parts from reference TRBV9 and TRBJ2-7): DSGVTQTPKHLITATGQRVTLRCSPRSGDLSVYWYQQSLDQGLQFLIQYYNGEERAKGNILERFSAQQFPDLHSELNLSSLELGDSALYFCASSVRAGVPYEQYFGPGTRLTVT.

The chain has TRBV2 and TRBJ2-5; 9 positions agree with TRBD1. Germline-derived CDR1 and CDR2 are SNHLY and FYNNEI. After removal of 3 bases from V and 5 bases from J, the junction contained 7 bases not matched to a gene. This CDR3 comprises 15 residues. The CDR3 loop is CASSETGQGRETQYF. The CDR3 nucleotides read TGTGCCAGCAGTGAGACCGGACAGGGGAGGGAGACCCAGTACTTC.

This rearrangement joins TRBV5-4 to TRBJ2-7; TRBD1 matches 7 bases. The V gene end was trimmed by 6 bases and the J gene end by 4 bases; junction bases not matched to a gene: 7. Germline V gives CDR1 SGHNT, CDR2 YYREEE (reference sequence). The CDR3 covers 13 residues. For the CDR3, the DNA is TGTGCCAGCACCCCGACAGGGACGTACGAGCAGTACTTC. Its translation: CASTPTGTYEQYF.

The rearrangement uses TRBV10-3 and TRBJ2-2; possible D gene TRBD1, 6 bases. The CDR3 extends over 14 amino acids. The germline V gene encodes CDR1 ENHRY and CDR2 SYGVKD. Trimming pared 6 bases from V and 3 bases from J, leaving 11 bases between. This CDR3 reads CAISRQEHTGELFF. CDR3 sequence (DNA): TGTGCCATCAGCCGACAGGAACACACCGGGGAGCTGTTTTTT.